This T cell receptor (beta chain) was recorded in a study of cytomegalovirus exposure and HLA in healthy donors. Overall study findings and caveats: Reportedly, diagnosis of cytomegalovirus status by the classifier showed high specificity and sensitivity.

The PCR used 60 Vbeta and 13 Jbeta primers. How the authors handled the data: In a later analysis, tens of millions of unique TCR beta chains included roughly 11 million shared by two or more donors. Produced via immunoSEQ multiplex PCR; TCRdb's table is partial and in-frame only. D and trimming come from the DNA, and the V and J calls and clone size come from that table. Of 150,000 to 200,000 clones detected, just over 75% appear once; the ten largest clones hold around 3.4%. In the case of this clone: Its antigen is unknown.

The CDR3 is 15 amino acids. V lost 0 bases and J lost 6, with 12 bases in between. CDR1 and CDR2 (germline): LGHNA, YNFKEQ. The sequence came from a woman aged 55-70 years in good health and CMV-seropositive. What was sequenced was PBMCs. The chain uses TRBV4-2 and TRBJ1-5; weak D call: TRBD1 (5 bases). The CDR3 nucleotides are TGTGCCAGCAGCCAAGAGGGGCAGGGAGGTCAGCCCCAGCATTTT. Protein: CASSQEGQGGQPQHF.